The sequence of this T cell receptor (beta chain) was determined in a study of a mutant IDH1 vaccine in newly diagnosed glioma. Study-level background: Across weeks 1, 3, 5, 7, 11, 15, 19 and 23, patients received a vaccination each time, eight in all. Mean patient age was roughly 43 years; about 60% were male and 37.5% female. Whole-study results and caveats: Top-clonotype changes in peripheral T cells seemed unrelated to pseudoprogression.

This CDR3 has 20 residues. About this clone: Its target is not known.

Regarding time point: week 5, during vaccination. All doses held 300 ug of mutant IDH1 20-mer peptide, with topical imiquimod. Produced via immunoSEQ multiplex PCR; TCRdb's table is partial and in-frame only. The sample lists 25,000 to 30,000 clones, approximately 80% occurring once. V is TRBV21-1 and J is TRBJ2-2; the table calls TRBD2, which could not be checked here. TRBV21-1 is designated a pseudogene. This receptor was identified in a man aged 40-50 years with glioma. The specimen comprised PBMCs, sampled from a glioma patient whose treatment included an IDH1 peptide vaccine. CDR3 region: CASSKGPRTSGRVDTGELFF. CDR3 bases: TGTGCCAGCAGCAAGGGACCGAGGACTAGCGGGAGAGTCGACACCGGGGAGCTGTTTTTT.